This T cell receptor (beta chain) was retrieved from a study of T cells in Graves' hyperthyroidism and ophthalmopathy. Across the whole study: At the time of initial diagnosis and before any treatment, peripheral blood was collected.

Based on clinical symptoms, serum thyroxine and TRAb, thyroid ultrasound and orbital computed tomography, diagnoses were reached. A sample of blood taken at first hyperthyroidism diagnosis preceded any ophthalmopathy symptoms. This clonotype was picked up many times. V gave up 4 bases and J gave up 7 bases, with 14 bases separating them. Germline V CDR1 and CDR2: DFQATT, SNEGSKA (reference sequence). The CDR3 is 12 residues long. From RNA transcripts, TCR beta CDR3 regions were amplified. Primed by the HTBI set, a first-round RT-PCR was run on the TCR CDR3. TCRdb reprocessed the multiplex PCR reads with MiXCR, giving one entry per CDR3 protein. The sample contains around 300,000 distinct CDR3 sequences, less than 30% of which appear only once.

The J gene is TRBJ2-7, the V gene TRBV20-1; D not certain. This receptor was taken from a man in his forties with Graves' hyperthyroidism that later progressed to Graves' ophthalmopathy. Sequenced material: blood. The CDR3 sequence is CSANGVILEQYF. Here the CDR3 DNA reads TGCAGTGCTAATGGGGTTATATTAGAGCAGTACTTC.